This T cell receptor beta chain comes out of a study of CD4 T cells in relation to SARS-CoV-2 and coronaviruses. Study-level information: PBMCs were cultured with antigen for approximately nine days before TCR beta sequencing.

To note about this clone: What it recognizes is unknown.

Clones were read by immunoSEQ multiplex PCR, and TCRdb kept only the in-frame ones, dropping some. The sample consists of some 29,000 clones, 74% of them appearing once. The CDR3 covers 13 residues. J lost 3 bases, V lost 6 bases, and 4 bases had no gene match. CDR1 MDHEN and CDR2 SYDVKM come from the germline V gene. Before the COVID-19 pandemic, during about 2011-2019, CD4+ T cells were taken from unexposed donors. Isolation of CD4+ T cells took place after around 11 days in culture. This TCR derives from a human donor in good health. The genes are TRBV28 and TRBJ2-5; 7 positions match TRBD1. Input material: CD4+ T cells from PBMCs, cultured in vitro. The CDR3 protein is CASRPTGEETQYF. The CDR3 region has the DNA TGTGCCAGCAGACCCACAGGGGAAGAGACCCAGTACTTC.